The rows below give T cell receptor beta chains drawn from one sample of a study of cytotoxic CD8 clonotypes in ibrutinib-treated CLL. TCRdb's table, derived via immunoSEQ multiplex PCR, lists solely in-frame clones and lacks some. The sample holds almost 250,000 clones; roughly 70% are singletons and the top ten take 15%. The starting material was PBMCs, obtained after 24 months of ibrutinib treatment. Receptor source: a human donor with chronic lymphocytic leukemia. Each CDR3 is given with its conserved first and last residue. Each record gives: D gene, V gene, clone size, J gene, CDR3 DNA, CDR3 protein. D genes are given only for firm matches. The size entry is marked missing in some rows and otherwise reads once, few, many or a size class.

>NA|TRBV12-5|NA|TRBJ2-2
TGTGCTAGTGGTTTGTCAATAATTGGGAACACCGGGGAGCTGTTTTTT
CASGLSIIGNTGELFF
>TRBD1|TRBV27|few|TRBJ2-6
TGTGCCAGCAGTCCACACGGGACAGCTGAGTCTGGGGCCAACGTCCTGACTTTC
CASSPHGTAESGANVLTF
>NA|TRBV30|NA|TRBJ1-4
TGTGCCTGGAGTGTCGGGCCGGATGAAAAACTGTTTTTT
CAWSVGPDEKLFF
>NA|TRBV5-1|NA|TRBJ2-3
TGCGCCAGCAGCTATTCGGATTGGACAGATACGCAGTATTTT
CASSYSDWTDTQYF
>TRBD2|TRBV10-3|NA|TRBJ2-1
TGTGCCAGCACCAAAGCGGGAGACTACAATGAGCAGTTCTTC
CASTKAGDYNEQFF
>NA|TRBV4-2|NA|TRBJ1-2
TGTGCCAGCAGCCAAGATTTAGGACAGTCCGATGGCTACACCTTC
CASSQDLGQSDGYTF
>NA|TRBV5-1|once|TRBJ2-7
TGCGCCAGCAGCTTGAAACAGGGAGTCCCCTACGAGCAGTACTTC
CASSLKQGVPYEQYF
>TRBD2|TRBV29-1|NA|TRBJ2-5
TGCAGCGTTGAACCACAGGGCGGGGGGATTAGATCGGGAGAGACCCAGTACTTC
CSVEPQGGGIRSGETQYF
>NA|TRBV29-1|once|TRBJ1-1
TGCAGCGTTGAGGTGGCCGGGTCCGGGGGCACTGAAGCTTTCTTT
CSVEVAGSGGTEAFF
>NA|TRBV7-9|NA|TRBJ2-1
TGTGTTGCAGGGCTAGCGACCTACAATGAGCAGTTCTTC
CVAGLATYNEQFF
>TRBD2|TRBV25-1|NA|TRBJ2-7
TGTGCCAGCAGTGGCCCGACTAGCGGGACCTCTTCCTACGAGCAGTACTTC
CASSGPTSGTSSYEQYF
>NA|TRBV4-1|few|TRBJ2-7
TGCGCCAGCAGCCAAGACCGACAGGTGACGTACGAGCAGTACTTC
CASSQDRQVTYEQYF
>NA|TRBV10-1|NA|TRBJ2-3
TGCGCCAGCAGTTATTCCACAGATACGCAGTATTTT
CASSYSTDTQYF
>NA|TRBV18|NA|TRBJ1-4
TGTGCCAGCTCCCGGTCGGGGGGCGGTGAAAAACTGTTTTTT
CASSRSGGGEKLFF
>NA|TRBV28|once|TRBJ1-5
TGTGCCAGCAGTTTCTCGGAGGGCAATCAGCCCCAGCATTTT
CASSFSEGNQPQHF
>TRBD2|TRBV28|NA|TRBJ2-1
TGTGCCAGCAGGAAGTTAAGCGGGCCTAGCGGGATGAGAGGAGAGCAGTTCTTC
CASRKLSGPSGMRGEQFF
>TRBD2|TRBV13|NA|TRBJ2-3
TGTGCCAGCAGCTCAGGACTAGCGGGAGGAAGAAGCACAGATACGCAGTATTTT
CASSSGLAGGRSTDTQYF
>NA|TRBV2|NA|TRBJ2-7
TGTGCCATTTTAAGCCCGGGACAACCTCCTTACGAGCAGTACTTC
CAILSPGQPPYEQYF
>TRBD2|TRBV7-7|NA|TRBJ2-1
TGTGCTAGCAGCTTAGCGCTGACTAGCGGCTCCTACAATGAGCAGTTCTTC
CASSLALTSGSYNEQFF
>NA|TRBV5-8|NA|TRBJ2-5
TGTGCCAGCCGTCCGCGAGGGAAGACCCAGTACTTC
CASRPRGKTQYF
>NA|TRBV28|once|TRBJ2-7
TGTGCCAGCAGTTCCCGAGGCGGGGCTAGCTACGAGCAGTACTTC
CASSSRGGASYEQYF
>NA|TRBV2|few|TRBJ2-2
TGTGCCAGCAGGGTGGGGCACACCGGGGAGCTGTTTTTT
CASRVGHTGELFF
>NA|TRBV2|NA|TRBJ1-4
TGTGCCAGCAACAAAAGGACCGGAGGGGCTACTAATGAAAAACTGTTTTTT
CASNKRTGGATNEKLFF
>TRBD1|TRBV5-3|NA|TRBJ2-4
TGTGCCAGAAGCTTACCGGGACAGGGGGCTTGGGCCAAAAACATTCAGTACTTC
CARSLPGQGAWAKNIQYF
>TRBD1|TRBV28|NA|TRBJ2-2
TGTGCCAGCAGCCCCCGGACAGGATACCACACCGGGGAGCTGTTTTTT
CASSPRTGYHTGELFF
>NA|TRBV4-3|NA|TRBJ1-1
TGCGCCAGCAGCCAAGATGTGGCAGGGATTTACGGCACTGAAGCTTTCTTT
CASSQDVAGIYGTEAFF
>NA|TRBV5-1|few|TRBJ1-2
TGCGCCAGCAGCCGATCAATGGGGGAGACTGGCTACACCTTC
CASSRSMGETGYTF
>NA|TRBV19|NA|TRBJ2-3
TGTGCCAGTACCCCAGGAGCCGTCATCACAGATACGCAGTATTTT
CASTPGAVITDTQYF
>NA|TRBV11-3|NA|TRBJ1-3
TGTGCCAGCAGCTTAGGACGGGGGCGGACTGGAAACACCATATATTTT
CASSLGRGRTGNTIYF
>NA|TRBV5-4|NA|TRBJ2-3
TGTGCCAGCAGCTCGGATGGGGGACCAAGTTGGAATACGCAGTATTTT
CASSSDGGPSWNTQYF
>TRBD1|TRBV4-1|NA|TRBJ1-1
TGCGCCAGCAGCCATGCGGACAGGTTCACTGAAGCTTTCTTT
CASSHADRFTEAFF